The clone carrying this TCR beta chain was seen repeatedly, ten times or more. Its target is unknown. These data come from a study of Graves' ophthalmopathy and Graves' hyperthyroidism. Across the whole study: Investigators collected peripheral blood at initial diagnosis, before any treatment was given.

V was clipped by 1 base and J by 7 bases, with 5 bases between them. The CDR3 has 12 amino acids. In germline, CDR1 is KGHDR, CDR2 SFDVKD. Amplifying from RNA transcripts, the study obtained TCR beta CDR3 regions. Following a first-round RT-PCR that used HTBI primers, a second-round multiplex PCR was carried out. TCRdb processed the multiplex PCR reads anew with MiXCR; each CDR3 protein has one entry. The sample contains 660,000 or so distinct CDR3 sequences, more than 40% of which appear only once. Study-level points and caveats: Blood contained most expanded thyroid clonotypes exceeding 0.001 frequency.

Over 9.5 ml of fresh blood yielded the PBMCs by density gradient. This chain links TRBV24-1 with TRBJ2-3; D not resolved. This sequence originates from an adult man with Graves' ophthalmopathy. The sequencing input was peripheral blood. CDR3 residues: CATSDFGNTQYF. In nucleotides, the CDR3 is TGTGCCACCAGTGATTTTGGGAATACGCAGTATTTT.